Sequencing of this TCR beta chain was carried out in a study of T cell changes during pregnancy in multiple sclerosis. The CDR3 spans 14 residues. The trim removed 4 bases at V and 6 bases at J, leaving 6 bases unmatched. From germline, CDR1 is SGHDN and CDR2 FVKESK. Details on this clone: The sample contains more than one DNA sequence encoding this CDR3.

TCRdb keeps only in-frame clones here, not all; method: immunoSEQ multiplex PCR. The table has approximately 30,000 clones, 87% seen once. The input for sequencing was CD8+ T cells from peripheral blood mononuclear cells, taken in the first trimester of pregnancy. V and J are TRBV14 and TRBJ1-2, with 9 bases fitting TRBD1. This sequence was found in a female donor with multiple sclerosis, enrolled in a pregnancy study. CDR3 sequence reads: CASSLTGGGDGYTF. CDR3 bases: TGTGCCAGCAGCCTCACAGGGGGCGGAGATGGCTACACCTTC.